This TCR beta chain derives from a study of blood T cell repertoires in COVID-19. On the study more broadly: The United States, Italy and Spain were the sources of the acute and convalescent COVID-19 samples. T cells, B-cell-depleted T cells, or PBMCs provided the cDNA or gDNA that served as material.

V shed 5 bases and J 0 bases; nucleotides not matched to a gene: 1. In germline, CDR1 is SQVTM, CDR2 ANQGSEA. This CDR3 spans 13 amino acids. Methods used by the authors: Scientists estimated how many nucleated cells there were by amplifying reference gene primers. TCRdb keeps only in-frame clones here, not all; method: immunoSEQ multiplex PCR. V and J calls and clone size are those listed in that table; D and trimming were worked out from the DNA. The sample includes tens of thousands of clones, about 88% seen only once; the top ten take less than 20%. Sequencing was performed on peripheral blood. The rearrangement uses TRBV29-1 and TRBJ2-3; 8 positions agree with TRBD1. The clonotype originates from a human donor with active COVID-19. The donor label of this sample is uncertain. The CDR3 region is CSVWTGSTDTQYF. In DNA, the CDR3 is TGCAGCGTTTGGACAGGGAGCACAGATACGCAGTATTTT.